Shown below are 4 T cell receptor beta chains from a single sample sequenced in a study of T cells in tumors after PD-1 blockade. TCRdb keeps only in-frame clones here, not all; method: immunoSEQ multiplex PCR. The sample lists 1,500 to 2,000 clones; 65% to 70% were seen once. Sequencing used tumor tissue, obtained before anti-PD-1 treatment. These receptors all stem from a human donor with cutaneous squamous cell carcinoma.

This clone is judged hyperexpanded (1% or more). The V call is TRBV4-1, the J call TRBJ1-3; D unclear. Germline assignment: CDR1 MGHRA and CDR2 YSYEKL. The CDR3 is 13 residues long. V was shortened by 4 bases and J by 4 bases, with 8 bases between the two germline ends. The CDR3 bases are TGCGCCAGCAGCCTCTCACAGGGAAACACCATATATTTT. Amino acids: CASSLSQGNTIYF.

V is TRBV19 and J is TRBJ1-3, with D perhaps matching TRBD1 (5 bases). The CDR3 length is 17 residues. Between the trimmed V and J ends, which lost 7 bases and 0 bases, there was a span of 19 bases. Germline V CDR1 and CDR2: LNHDA, SQIVND (reference sequence). The CDR3: CASIGASQQSSGNTIYF. The CDR3 DNA is TGTGCCAGTATTGGGGCTTCTCAACAGAGCTCTGGAAACACCATATATTTT.

The DNA for the CDR3 is TGTGCCAGCAGCCTCGCCGGGACAGCGAACACCGGGGAGCTGTTTTTT. It encodes CASSLAGTANTGELFF. V is TRBV7-7 and J is TRBJ2-2, with 7 bases that match TRBD1. Germline loops: CDR1 SSHAT, CDR2 FNYEAQ (reference sequence). The CDR3 loop spans 16 amino acids. Losses at the gene ends were 5 bases for V and 0 bases for J; bases not matched to a gene: 6.

The rearrangement uses TRBV9 and TRBJ1-2; D possibly corresponds to TRBD1 (6 bases). Germline CDR1 SGDLS, CDR2 YYNGEE. CDR3 length equals 14 residues. V lost 2 bases to trimming and J lost 6 bases, with 14 bases between them. The CDR3 bases are TGTGCCAGCAGCGTTCAGTCAGGGGTGAATGGCTACACCTTC. Its translation is CASSVQSGVNGYTF.